This T cell receptor (beta chain) comes out of a study of vaccination and CD4 T cells after COVID-19. Study at large: Post-COVID draws followed diagnosis by a median around 100 days (range 35 to 161).

This clonotype was seen a handful of times. Its antigen is not identified. Cultured CD4+ T cell DNA underwent sequencing with the Oncomine TCR Beta short-read assay. Genomic DNA was isolated from cultured CD4+ T cells. TCRdb passed the PCR reads through MiXCR, listing each CDR3 protein once. The sample comprises a few thousand distinct CDR3 sequences, 44% of which are singletons, and around 34% rests with the top ten. The length of the CDR3 is 14 residues. V lost 4 bases, J lost 8 bases, and 17 bases lay in between. Germline V gene data show CDR1 as MNHNS and CDR2 as SASEGT. Treatment denoted: roughly 11-day PBMC culture with coronavirus spike peptide pools or control peptides (ViraFEST assay). CD4+ T lymphocytes from the unexposed donor were collected before the COVID-19 pandemic (2011-2018). Study results and caveats: Post-vaccination, and not before, a median approximately 85% of reactive clones appeared in convalescent patients.

This sequence joins TRBV6-1 and TRBJ1-1; D uncertain. This TCR derives from a human donor in good health. The specimen was CD4+ T cells from blood, cultured in vitro. The CDR3 DNA sequence: TGTGCCAGCAGTGGCGGGCGGGCAGAAGGAGAAGCTTTCTTT. Protein product: CASSGGRAEGEAFF.